A selection of T cell receptor beta chains follows, all from one sample in a study of CD8 T cells in ankylosing spondylitis. TCRdb called the 5' RACE reads again in MiXCR, with one record for every CDR3 protein. The data hold under 450,000 distinct CDR3 sequences, with 20% to 25% observed a single time. The material sequenced was blood, either unsorted or a sorted T cell fraction (not recorded which). The receptors were gathered from a male donor with ankylosing spondylitis or in good health (not recorded which). Each CDR3 is given with its conserved first and last residue. The D gene is left open where the match is weak. Clone size, where shown, is once, few, many, or a class for clones that have expanded.

clone size: few
D gene: TRBD1
J gene: TRBJ1-1
V gene: TRBV4-1
CDR3 length: 14
CDR3 protein: CASSQTTGVTEAFF
CDR3 DNA: TGCGCCAGCAGCCAGACAACAGGGGTCACTGAAGCTTTCTTT

clone size: few
D gene: -
J gene: TRBJ2-7
V gene: TRBV4-1
CDR3 length: 14
CDR3 protein: CASSQGALTLEQYF
CDR3 DNA: TGCGCCAGCAGCCAAGGAGCACTAACCCTGGAGCAGTACTTC

clone size: -
D gene: -
J gene: TRBJ2-1
V gene: TRBV20-1
CDR3 length: 13
CDR3 protein: CSASGESYNEQFF
CDR3 DNA: TGCAGTGCTAGCGGGGAGTCCTACAATGAGCAGTTCTTC

clone size: -
D gene: -
J gene: TRBJ1-1
V gene: TRBV12-3/TRBV12-4
CDR3 length: 13
CDR3 protein: CASSPGLRSEAFF
CDR3 DNA: TGTGCCAGCAGTCCAGGGTTAAGGTCTGAAGCTTTCTTT

clone size: -
D gene: -
J gene: TRBJ2-5
V gene: TRBV7-9
CDR3 length: 12
CDR3 protein: CASSPLGMDQYF
CDR3 DNA: TGTGCCAGCAGCCCCCTGGGTATGGACCAGTACTTC

clone size: -
D gene: -
J gene: TRBJ2-5
V gene: TRBV7-9
CDR3 length: 13
CDR3 protein: CASSLEEWETQYF
CDR3 DNA: TGTGCCAGCAGCTTAGAGGAATGGGAGACCCAGTACTTC

clone size: many
D gene: TRBD1
J gene: TRBJ2-7
V gene: TRBV12-3/TRBV12-4
CDR3 length: 16
CDR3 protein: CASSGTGGPSSYEQYF
CDR3 DNA: TGTGCCAGCAGTGGGACAGGGGGCCCGAGCTCCTACGAGCAGTACTTC

clone size: -
D gene: -
J gene: TRBJ1-6
V gene: TRBV30
CDR3 length: 12
CDR3 protein: CAWNGYNSPLHF
CDR3 DNA: TGTGCCTGGAACGGGTATAATTCACCCCTCCACTTT

clone size: -
D gene: -
J gene: TRBJ2-2
V gene: TRBV7-9
CDR3 length: 12
CDR3 protein: CASSFQARELFF
CDR3 DNA: TGTGCCAGCAGCTTTCAAGCCAGGGAGCTGTTTTTT

clone size: -
D gene: -
J gene: TRBJ1-5
V gene: TRBV6-1
CDR3 length: 14
CDR3 protein: CASSGAGWNQPQHF
CDR3 DNA: TGTGCCAGCAGTGGGGCAGGGTGGAATCAGCCCCAGCATTTT

clone size: few
D gene: TRBD2
J gene: TRBJ2-1
V gene: TRBV12-3/TRBV12-4
CDR3 length: 15
CDR3 protein: CASSLGLAGINEQFF
CDR3 DNA: TGTGCCAGCAGTTTGGGTCTAGCGGGAATCAATGAGCAGTTCTTC

clone size: -
D gene: -
J gene: TRBJ2-3
V gene: TRBV6-5
CDR3 length: 16
CDR3 protein: CASSYSPLWTADTQYF
CDR3 DNA: TGTGCCAGCAGTTACTCGCCCCTATGGACCGCAGATACGCAGTATTTT

clone size: -
D gene: -
J gene: TRBJ2-5
V gene: TRBV5-1
CDR3 length: 15
CDR3 protein: CASSLGAPAQETQYF
CDR3 DNA: TGCGCCAGCAGCTTGGGGGCCCCGGCCCAAGAGACCCAGTACTTC

clone size: -
D gene: -
J gene: TRBJ2-4
V gene: TRBV5-1
CDR3 length: 16
CDR3 protein: CASSLSGAGGIDIQYF
CDR3 DNA: TGCGCCAGCAGCTTGTCCGGGGCAGGGGGGATTGACATTCAGTACTTC